This T cell receptor (beta chain) stems from a study of glioma-infiltrating T cells. Whole-study findings and limits: Only very few CDR3 sequences appeared in both tissue and blood.

Trimming removed 6 bases at V and 0 bases at J, with 12 bases between. From germline, CDR1 is SGHTS and CDR2 YDEGEE. The length of the CDR3 is 14 residues. Amplification of TCR alpha and beta CDR3 regions from RNA used iRepertoire nested multiplex PCR. Tissue mRNA or PBMC total RNA, roughly 95-400 ng, went into one-step reverse transcription and amplification. TCRdb itself ran the multiplex PCR reads through MiXCR, one entry per CDR3 protein. This table holds about 22,000 distinct CDR3 sequences, about 22% found once. This clonotype was seen only a few times. What it binds is not known. The material sequenced was glioma tissue, nonneoplastic brain tissue, or PBMCs (not recorded which). This TCR came from a human donor with low-grade glioma or glioblastoma, undergoing nonglioma brain surgery, or in good health (not recorded which). The V call is TRBV5-8, the J call TRBJ1-1; no clear D. The CDR3 is CASILPGMNTEAFF. Here the CDR3 DNA reads TGTGCCAGCATCCTCCCGGGGATGAACACTGAAGCTTTCTTT.